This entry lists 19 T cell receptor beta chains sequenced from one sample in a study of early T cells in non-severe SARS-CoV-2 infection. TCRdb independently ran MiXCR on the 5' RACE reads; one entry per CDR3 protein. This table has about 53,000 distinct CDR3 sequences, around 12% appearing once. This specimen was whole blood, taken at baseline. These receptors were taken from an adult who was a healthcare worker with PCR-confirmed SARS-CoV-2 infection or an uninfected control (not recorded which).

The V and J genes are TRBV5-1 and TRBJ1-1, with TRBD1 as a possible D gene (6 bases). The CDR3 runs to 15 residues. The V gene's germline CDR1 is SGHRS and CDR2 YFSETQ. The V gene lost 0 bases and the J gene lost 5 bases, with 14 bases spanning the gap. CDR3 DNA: TGCGCCAGCAGCTTGGACAGGGCGGCAGAGACTGAAGCTTTCTTT. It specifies CASSLDRAAETEAFF.

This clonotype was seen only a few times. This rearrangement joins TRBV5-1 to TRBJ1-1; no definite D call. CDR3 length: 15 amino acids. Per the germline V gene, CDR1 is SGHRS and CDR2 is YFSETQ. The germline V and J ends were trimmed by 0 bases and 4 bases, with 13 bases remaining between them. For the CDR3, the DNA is TGCGCCAGCAGCTTGGGAAACGGTGGCAGCACTGAAGCTTTCTTT. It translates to CASSLGNGGSTEAFF.

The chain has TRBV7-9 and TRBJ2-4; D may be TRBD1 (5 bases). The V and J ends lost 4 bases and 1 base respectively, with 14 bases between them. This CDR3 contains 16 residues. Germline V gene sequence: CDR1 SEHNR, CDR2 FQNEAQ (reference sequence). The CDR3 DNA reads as TGTGCCAGCAGCTCTACACAGGACGGTGCCAAAAACATTCAGTACTTC. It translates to CASSSTQDGAKNIQYF.

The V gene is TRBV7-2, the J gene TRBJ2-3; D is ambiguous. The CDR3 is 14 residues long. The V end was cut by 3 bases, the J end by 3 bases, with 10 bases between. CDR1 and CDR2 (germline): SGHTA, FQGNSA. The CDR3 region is CASSLSPATDTQYF. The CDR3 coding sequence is TGTGCCAGCAGCTTGTCCCCAGCTACAGATACGCAGTATTTT.

CDR3 protein: CASSLSGTATDTQYF. CDR3 nucleotide sequence: TGTGCCAGCAGTCTCTCCGGGACAGCCACAGATACGCAGTATTTT. V gene TRBV28 combines with J gene TRBJ2-3; 7 bases fit TRBD1. The V gene end was trimmed by 5 bases and the J gene end by 2 bases; junction bases not matched to a gene: 7. This CDR3 comprises 15 residues. Germline values: CDR1 MDHEN, CDR2 SYDVKM.

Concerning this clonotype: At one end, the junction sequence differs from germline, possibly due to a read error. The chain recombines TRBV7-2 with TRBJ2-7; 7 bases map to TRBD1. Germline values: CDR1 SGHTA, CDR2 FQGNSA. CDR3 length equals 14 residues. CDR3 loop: CVSSPGQLRDEQYF. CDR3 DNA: TGTGTCAGCAGCCCGGGACAGCTGCGAGACGAGCAGTACTTC. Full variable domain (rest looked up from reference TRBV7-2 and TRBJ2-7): GAGVSQSPSNKVTEKGKDVELRCDPISGHTALYWYRQSLGQGLEFLIYFQGNSAPDKSGLPSDRFSAERTGGSVSTLTIQRTQQEDSAVYLCVSSPGQLRDEQYFGPGTRLTVT.

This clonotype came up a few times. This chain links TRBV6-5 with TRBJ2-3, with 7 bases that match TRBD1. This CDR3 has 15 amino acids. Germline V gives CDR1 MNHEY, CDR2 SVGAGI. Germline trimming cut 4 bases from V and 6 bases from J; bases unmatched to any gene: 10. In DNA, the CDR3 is TGTGCCAGCAGTTTATTCGAGGGGGCTGCCGATACGCAGTATTTT. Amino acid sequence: CASSLFEGAADTQYF.

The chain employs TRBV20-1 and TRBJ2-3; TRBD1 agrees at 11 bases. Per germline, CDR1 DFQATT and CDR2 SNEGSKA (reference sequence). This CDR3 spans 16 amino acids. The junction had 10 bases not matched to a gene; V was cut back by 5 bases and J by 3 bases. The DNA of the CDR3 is TGCAGTGCTCCCTCGGCGGGACAGGGGGGAACAGATACGCAGTATTTT. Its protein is CSAPSAGQGGTDTQYF.

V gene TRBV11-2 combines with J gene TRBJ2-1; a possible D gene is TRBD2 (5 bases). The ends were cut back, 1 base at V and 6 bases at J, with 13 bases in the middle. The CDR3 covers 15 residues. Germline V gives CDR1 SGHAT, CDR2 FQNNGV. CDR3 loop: CASSLVTGMGNEQFF. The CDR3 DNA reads TGTGCCAGCAGCTTAGTTACGGGAATGGGCAATGAGCAGTTCTTC.

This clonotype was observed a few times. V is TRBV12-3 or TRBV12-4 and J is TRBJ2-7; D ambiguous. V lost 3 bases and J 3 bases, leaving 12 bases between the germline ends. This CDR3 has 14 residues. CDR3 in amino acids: CASSFQQSYYEQYF. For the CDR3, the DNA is TGTGCCAGCAGTTTCCAGCAGAGCTACTACGAGCAGTACTTC.

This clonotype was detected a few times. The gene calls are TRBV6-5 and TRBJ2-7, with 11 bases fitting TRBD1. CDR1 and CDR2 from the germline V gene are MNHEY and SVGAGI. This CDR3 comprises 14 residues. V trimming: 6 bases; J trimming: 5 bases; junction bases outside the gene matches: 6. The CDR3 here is CASRTDRGLDEQYF. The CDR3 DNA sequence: TGTGCCAGCAGAACGGACAGGGGGCTTGACGAGCAGTACTTC.

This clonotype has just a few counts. In DNA form, the CDR3 reads TGCAGTGGCCCGAGGAGGGCGAACACTGAAGCTTTCTTT. Translation gives CSGPRRANTEAFF. The chain has TRBV20-1 and TRBJ1-1; no clear D. The CDR3 spans 13 residues. Trimming stripped 7 bases from V and 1 base from J, with 13 bases between. CDR1 and CDR2 from the germline V gene are DFQATT and SNEGSKA (reference sequence).

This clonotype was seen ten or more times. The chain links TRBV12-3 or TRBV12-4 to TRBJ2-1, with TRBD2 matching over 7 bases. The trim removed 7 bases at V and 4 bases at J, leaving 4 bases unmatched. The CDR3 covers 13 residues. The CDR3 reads CASKPGLYNEQFF. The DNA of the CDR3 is TGTGCCAGCAAACCGGGACTATACAATGAGCAGTTCTTC.

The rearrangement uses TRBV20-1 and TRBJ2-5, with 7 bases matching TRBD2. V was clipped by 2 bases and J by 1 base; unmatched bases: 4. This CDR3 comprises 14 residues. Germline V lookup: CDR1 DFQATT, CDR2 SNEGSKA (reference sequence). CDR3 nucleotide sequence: TGCAGTGCTAGACCTGGGACTATCCAAGAGACCCAGTACTTC. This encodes CSARPGTIQETQYF.

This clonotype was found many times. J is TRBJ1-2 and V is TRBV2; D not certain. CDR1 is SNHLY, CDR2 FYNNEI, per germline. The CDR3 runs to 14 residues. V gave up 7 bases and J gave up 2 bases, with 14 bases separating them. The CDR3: CASMARASNYGYTF. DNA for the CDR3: TGTGCCAGCATGGCCCGGGCTTCCAACTATGGCTACACCTTC.

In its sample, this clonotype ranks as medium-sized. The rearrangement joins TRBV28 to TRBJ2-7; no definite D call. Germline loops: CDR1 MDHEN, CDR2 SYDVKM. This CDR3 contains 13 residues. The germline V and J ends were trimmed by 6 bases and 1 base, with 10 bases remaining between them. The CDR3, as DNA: TGTGCCAGCAGCCCCCACTCGTCCTACGAGCAGTACTTC. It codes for CASSPHSSYEQYF.

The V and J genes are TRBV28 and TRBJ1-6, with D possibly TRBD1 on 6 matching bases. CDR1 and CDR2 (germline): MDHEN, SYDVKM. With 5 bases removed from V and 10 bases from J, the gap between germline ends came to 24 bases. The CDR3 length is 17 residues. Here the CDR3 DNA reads TGTGCCAGCAGTCCTTTCCCCGACAGGCCAACAGAATCACCCCTCCACTTT. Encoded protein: CASSPFPDRPTESPLHF. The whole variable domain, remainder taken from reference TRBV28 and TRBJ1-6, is DVKVTQSSRYLVKRTGEKVFLECVQDMDHENMFWYRQDPGLGLRLIYFSYDVKMKEKGDIPEGYSVSREKKERFSLILESASTNQTSMYLCASSPFPDRPTESPLHFGNGTRLTVT.

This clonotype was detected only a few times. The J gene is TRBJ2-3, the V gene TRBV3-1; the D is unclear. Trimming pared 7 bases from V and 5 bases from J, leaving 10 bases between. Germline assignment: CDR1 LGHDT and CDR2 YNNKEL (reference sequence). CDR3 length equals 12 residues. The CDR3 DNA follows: TGTGCCAGCAAGGGCGGCCGAGATACGCAGTATTTT. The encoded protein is CASKGGRDTQYF.

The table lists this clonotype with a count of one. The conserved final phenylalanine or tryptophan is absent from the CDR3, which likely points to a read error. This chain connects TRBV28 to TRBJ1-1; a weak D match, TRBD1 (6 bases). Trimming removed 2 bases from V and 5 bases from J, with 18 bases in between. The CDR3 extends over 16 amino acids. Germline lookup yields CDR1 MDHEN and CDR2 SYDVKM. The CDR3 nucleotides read TGTGCCAGCAGTTTAGGGGTCTTGACAGGTGGTACTGAAGCTTTCTTA. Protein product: CASSLGVLTGGTEAFL.